By share, the clone carrying this T cell receptor beta chain counts as medium-sized. The sample is drawn from a study of cytomegalovirus exposure and HLA in healthy donors. It was with 60 Vbeta and 13 Jbeta primers that the PCR ran. Clones were read by immunoSEQ multiplex PCR, and TCRdb kept only the in-frame ones, dropping some. The data contain about 150,000 clones, 65% to 85% of them seen just once; the ten biggest clones take up approximately 6.8%. This receptor was obtained from a male donor in good health and CMV-seropositive. Material for sequencing was PBMCs.

The chain's CDR3 is CASSQESKPPDLAFF. CDR3 coding DNA: TGCGCCAGCAGCCAAGAGAGTAAGCCCCCTGATCTGGCTTTCTTT. This chain links TRBV4-1 with TRBJ1-1; D unresolved. V gave up 0 bases and J gave up 11 bases, with 19 bases separating them. The V gene's germline CDR1 is MGHRA and CDR2 YSYEKL. The CDR3 totals 15 residues.